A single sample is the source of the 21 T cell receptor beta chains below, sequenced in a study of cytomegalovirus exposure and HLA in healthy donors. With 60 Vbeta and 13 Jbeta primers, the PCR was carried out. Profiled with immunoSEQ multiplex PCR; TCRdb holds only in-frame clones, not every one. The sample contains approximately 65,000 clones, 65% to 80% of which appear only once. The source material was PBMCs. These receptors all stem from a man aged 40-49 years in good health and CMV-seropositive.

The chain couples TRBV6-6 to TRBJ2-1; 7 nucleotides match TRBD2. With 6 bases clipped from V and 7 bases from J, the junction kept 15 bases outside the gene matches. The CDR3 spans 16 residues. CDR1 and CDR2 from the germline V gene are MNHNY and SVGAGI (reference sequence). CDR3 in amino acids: CASSSRGAGVGNEQFF. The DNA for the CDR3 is TGTGCCAGCAGCTCGAGAGGTGCGGGAGTTGGGAATGAGCAGTTCTTC.

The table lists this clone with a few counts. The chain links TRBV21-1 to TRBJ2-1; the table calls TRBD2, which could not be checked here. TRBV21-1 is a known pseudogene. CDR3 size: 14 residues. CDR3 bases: TGTGCCAGCACCTCGGCGGTGTCCTACAATGAGCAGTTCTTC. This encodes CASTSAVSYNEQFF.

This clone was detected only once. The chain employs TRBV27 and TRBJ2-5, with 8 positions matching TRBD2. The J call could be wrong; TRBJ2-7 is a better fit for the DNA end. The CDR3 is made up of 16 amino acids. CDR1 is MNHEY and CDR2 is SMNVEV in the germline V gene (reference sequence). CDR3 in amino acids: CASSPKAGGRSYEQYF. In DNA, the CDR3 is TGTGCCAGCAGTCCCAAGGCGGGGGGCCGCTCCTACGAGCAGTACTTC.

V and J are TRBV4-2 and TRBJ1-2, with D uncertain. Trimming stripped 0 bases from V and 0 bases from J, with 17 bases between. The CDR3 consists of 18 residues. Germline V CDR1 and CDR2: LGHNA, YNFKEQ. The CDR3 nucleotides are TGTGCCAGCAGCCAAGACACGGATCAGATGGGAGCTAACTATGGCTACACCTTC. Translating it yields CASSQDTDQMGANYGYTF.

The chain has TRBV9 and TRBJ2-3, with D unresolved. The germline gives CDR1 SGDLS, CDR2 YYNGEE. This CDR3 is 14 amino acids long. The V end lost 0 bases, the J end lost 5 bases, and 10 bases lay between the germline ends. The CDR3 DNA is TGTGCCAGCAGCGTAGGCCCCGGTGGAGATACGCAGTATTTT. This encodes CASSVGPGGDTQYF.

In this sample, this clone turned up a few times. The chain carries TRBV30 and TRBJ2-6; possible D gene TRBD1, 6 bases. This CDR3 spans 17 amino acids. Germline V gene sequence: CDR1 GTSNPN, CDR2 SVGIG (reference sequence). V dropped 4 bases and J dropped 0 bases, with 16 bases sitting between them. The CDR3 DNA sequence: TGTGCCTGGAACAGGGTTGGTCTTTACTCTGGGGCCAACGTCCTGACTTTC. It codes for CAWNRVGLYSGANVLTF.

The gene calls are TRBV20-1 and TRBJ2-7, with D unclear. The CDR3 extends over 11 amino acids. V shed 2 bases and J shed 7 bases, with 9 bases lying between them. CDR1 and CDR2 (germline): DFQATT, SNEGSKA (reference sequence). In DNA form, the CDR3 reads TGCAGTGCTAGAAGTTACTGGGAGCAGTACTTC. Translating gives CSARSYWEQYF.

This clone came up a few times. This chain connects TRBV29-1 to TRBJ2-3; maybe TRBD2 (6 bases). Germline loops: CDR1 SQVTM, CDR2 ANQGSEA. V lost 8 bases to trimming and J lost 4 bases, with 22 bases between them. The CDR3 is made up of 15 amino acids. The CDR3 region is CSISPPGLTADTQYF. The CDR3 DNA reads TGCAGCATAAGCCCACCGGGACTGACCGCAGATACGCAGTATTTT.

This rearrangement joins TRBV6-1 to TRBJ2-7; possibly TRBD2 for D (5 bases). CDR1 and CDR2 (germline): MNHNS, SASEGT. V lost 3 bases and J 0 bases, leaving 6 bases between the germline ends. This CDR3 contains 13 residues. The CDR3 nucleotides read TGTGCCAGCAGTGACGGACTCTCCTACGAGCAGTACTTC. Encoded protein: CASSDGLSYEQYF.

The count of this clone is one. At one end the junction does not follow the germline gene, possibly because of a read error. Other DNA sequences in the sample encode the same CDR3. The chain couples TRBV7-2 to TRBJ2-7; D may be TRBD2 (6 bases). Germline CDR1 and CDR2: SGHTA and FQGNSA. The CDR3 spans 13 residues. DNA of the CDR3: TGCGCCAGCAGTAACGGGAGAGGCTACGAGCAGTACTTC. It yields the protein CASSNGRGYEQYF.

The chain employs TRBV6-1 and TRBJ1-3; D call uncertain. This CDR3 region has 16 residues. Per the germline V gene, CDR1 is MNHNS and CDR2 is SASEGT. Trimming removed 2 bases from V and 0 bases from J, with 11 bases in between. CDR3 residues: CASSERPGDSGNTIYF. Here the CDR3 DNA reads TGTGCCAGCAGTGAACGACCCGGAGACTCTGGAAACACCATATATTTT.

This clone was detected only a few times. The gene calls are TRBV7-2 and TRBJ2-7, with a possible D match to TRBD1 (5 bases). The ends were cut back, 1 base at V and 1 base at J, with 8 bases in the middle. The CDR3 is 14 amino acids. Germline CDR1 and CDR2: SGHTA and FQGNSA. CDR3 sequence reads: CASSLDRGSYEQYF. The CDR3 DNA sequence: TGTGCCAGCAGCTTAGATAGGGGATCCTACGAGCAGTACTTC.

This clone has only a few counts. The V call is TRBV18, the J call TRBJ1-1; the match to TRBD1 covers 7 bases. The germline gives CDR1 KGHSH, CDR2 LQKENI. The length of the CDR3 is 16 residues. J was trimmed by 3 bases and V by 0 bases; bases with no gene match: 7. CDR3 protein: CASSPPGGGSYTEAFF. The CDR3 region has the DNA TGTGCCAGCTCACCACCCGGAGGGGGCTCGTACACTGAAGCTTTCTTT. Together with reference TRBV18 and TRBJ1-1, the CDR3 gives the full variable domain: NAGVMQNPRHLVRRRGQEARLRCSPMKGHSHVYWYRQLPEEGLKFMVYLQKENIIDESGMPKERFSAEFPKEGPSILRIQQVVRGDSAAYFCASSPPGGGSYTEAFFGQGTRLTVV.

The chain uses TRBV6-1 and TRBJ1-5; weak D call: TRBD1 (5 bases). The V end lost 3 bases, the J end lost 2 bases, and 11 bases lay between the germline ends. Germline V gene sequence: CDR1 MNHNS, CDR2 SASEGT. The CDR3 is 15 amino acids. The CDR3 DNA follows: TGTGCCAGCAGTGACAGGGTAGGGGGCAATCAGCCCCAGCATTTT. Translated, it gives CASSDRVGGNQPQHF.

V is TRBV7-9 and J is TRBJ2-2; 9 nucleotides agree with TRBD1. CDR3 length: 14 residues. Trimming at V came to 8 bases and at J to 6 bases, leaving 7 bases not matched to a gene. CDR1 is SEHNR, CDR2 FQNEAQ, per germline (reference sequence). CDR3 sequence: CASYPGQGSGELFF. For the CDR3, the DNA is TGTGCCAGCTATCCGGGACAGGGTTCCGGGGAGCTGTTTTTT.

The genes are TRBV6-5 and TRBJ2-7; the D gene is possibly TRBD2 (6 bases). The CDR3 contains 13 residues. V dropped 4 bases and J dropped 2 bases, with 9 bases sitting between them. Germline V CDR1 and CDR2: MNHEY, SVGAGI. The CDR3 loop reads CASSWRETYEQYF. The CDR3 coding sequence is TGTGCCAGCAGTTGGCGGGAAACCTACGAGCAGTACTTC.

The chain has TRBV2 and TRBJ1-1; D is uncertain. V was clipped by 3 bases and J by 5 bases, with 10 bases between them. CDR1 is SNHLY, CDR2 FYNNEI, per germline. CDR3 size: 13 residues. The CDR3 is CASSDMAGTEAFF. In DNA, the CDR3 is TGTGCCAGCAGTGACATGGCTGGTACTGAAGCTTTCTTT.

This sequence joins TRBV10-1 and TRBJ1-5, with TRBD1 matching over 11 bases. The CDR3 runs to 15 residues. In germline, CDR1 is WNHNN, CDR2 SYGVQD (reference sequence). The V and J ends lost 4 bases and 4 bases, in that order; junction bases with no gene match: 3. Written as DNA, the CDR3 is TGCGCCAGCAGTGGGGACAGGGGGGAGAATCAGCCCCAGCATTTT. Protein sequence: CASSGDRGENQPQHF.

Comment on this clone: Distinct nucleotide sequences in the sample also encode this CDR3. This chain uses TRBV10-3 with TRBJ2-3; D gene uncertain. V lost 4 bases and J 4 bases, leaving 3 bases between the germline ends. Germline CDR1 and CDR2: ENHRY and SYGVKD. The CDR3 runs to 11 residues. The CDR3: CAISGADTQYF. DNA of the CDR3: TGTGCCATCAGTGGAGCAGATACGCAGTATTTT.

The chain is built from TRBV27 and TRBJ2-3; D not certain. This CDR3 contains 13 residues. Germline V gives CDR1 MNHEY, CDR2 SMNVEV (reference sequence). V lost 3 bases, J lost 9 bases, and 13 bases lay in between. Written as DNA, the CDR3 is TGTGCCAGCAGTTTTTCAACCGGGTACACGCAGTATTTT. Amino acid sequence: CASSFSTGYTQYF.

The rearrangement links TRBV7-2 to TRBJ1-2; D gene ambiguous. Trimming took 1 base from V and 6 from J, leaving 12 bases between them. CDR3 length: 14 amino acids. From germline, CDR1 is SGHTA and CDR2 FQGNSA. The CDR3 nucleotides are TGTGCCAGCAGCTTAGGAAATTGGGAGAATGGCTACACCTTC. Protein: CASSLGNWENGYTF.